Listed below are T cell receptor beta chains from one sample, sequenced in a study of T-cell memory formation after mild COVID-19. TCRdb re-analysed the 5' RACE reads in MiXCR, keeping a single row per CDR3 protein. The table includes 430,000 or so distinct CDR3 sequences, 20% to 25% detected once. Sequences were obtained from PBMCs or a T cell subset sorted from them (not recorded which). The receptors derive from an adult woman who had mild COVID-19 (a few samples of this study predate the infection). Cell type and time point are not known. Each CDR3 is given with its conserved first and last residue. The D gene is left open where the match is weak. Clone size is not always given. Where it is, it says once, few, many or a class for expanded clones.

v_gene: TRBV11-2; d_gene: NA; abundance: NA; j_gene: TRBJ1-5; CDR3aa: CASSFGHSNQPQHF; CDR3nt: TGTGCCAGCAGCTTTGGCCATAGCAATCAGCCCCAGCATTTT
v_gene: TRBV5-1; d_gene: TRBD1; abundance: few; j_gene: TRBJ2-3; CDR3aa: CASSPRTGGGDTQYF; CDR3nt: TGCGCCAGCAGCCCAAGAACAGGGGGAGGAGATACGCAGTATTTT
v_gene: TRBV12-3/TRBV12-4; d_gene: NA; abundance: few; j_gene: TRBJ1-5; CDR3aa: CASSLGREISNQPQHF; CDR3nt: TGTGCCAGCAGTTTGGGCAGGGAGATTAGCAATCAGCCCCAGCATTTT
v_gene: TRBV7-8; d_gene: TRBD2; abundance: few; j_gene: TRBJ2-1; CDR3aa: CASSSLETSGRANEQFF; CDR3nt: TGTGCCAGCAGCTCCCTTGAGACTAGCGGGAGGGCGAATGAGCAGTTCTTC
v_gene: TRBV20-1; d_gene: TRBD1; abundance: few; j_gene: TRBJ1-5; CDR3aa: CSASATGGVEPQHF; CDR3nt: TGCAGTGCTAGCGCTACAGGGGGAGTCGAGCCCCAGCATTTT
v_gene: TRBV3-1; d_gene: TRBD1; abundance: many; j_gene: TRBJ2-3; CDR3aa: CASSQRITGGADTQYF; CDR3nt: TGTGCCAGCAGCCAAAGGATCACAGGGGGCGCAGATACGCAGTATTTT
v_gene: TRBV4-1; d_gene: NA; abundance: NA; j_gene: TRBJ2-5; CDR3aa: CASSHVGRPNGTQYF; CDR3nt: TGCGCCAGCAGCCACGTGGGACGGCCAAATGGGACCCAGTACTTC
v_gene: TRBV11-3; d_gene: TRBD1; abundance: NA; j_gene: TRBJ2-1; CDR3aa: CASSPGTGMYNEQFF; CDR3nt: TGTGCCAGCAGCCCCGGGACAGGGATGTACAATGAGCAGTTCTTC
v_gene: TRBV6-2/TRBV6-3; d_gene: NA; abundance: NA; j_gene: TRBJ2-7; CDR3aa: CASSYSTTGPYEQYF; CDR3nt: TGTGCCAGCAGTTACTCGACCACGGGTCCCTACGAGCAGTACTTC
v_gene: TRBV4-3; d_gene: NA; abundance: NA; j_gene: TRBJ2-2; CDR3aa: CASSQVGRRVRGTGELFF; CDR3nt: TGCGCCAGCAGCCAAGTGGGGAGGAGGGTTAGAGGGACCGGGGAGCTGTTTTTT
v_gene: TRBV7-9; d_gene: TRBD2; abundance: few; j_gene: TRBJ2-2; CDR3aa: CASSPSGLALAGELFF; CDR3nt: TGTGCCAGCAGCCCGTCGGGACTAGCTTTGGCCGGGGAGCTGTTTTTT
v_gene: TRBV12-3/TRBV12-4; d_gene: NA; abundance: NA; j_gene: TRBJ1-2; CDR3aa: CASSTRGSHYGYTF; CDR3nt: TGTGCCAGCAGTACCAGAGGAAGTCACTATGGCTACACCTTC
v_gene: TRBV4-1; d_gene: NA; abundance: few; j_gene: TRBJ1-4; CDR3aa: CASSQDGTPTNEKLFF; CDR3nt: TGCGCCAGCAGCCAAGATGGGACACCAACTAATGAAAAACTGTTTTTT
v_gene: TRBV5-1; d_gene: NA; abundance: few; j_gene: TRBJ1-1; CDR3aa: CASSFAGRAEAFF; CDR3nt: TGCGCCAGCAGCTTCGCTGGTCGCGCTGAAGCTTTCTTT
v_gene: TRBV29-1; d_gene: NA; abundance: NA; j_gene: TRBJ2-2; CDR3aa: CSVEERGAGWNTGELFF; CDR3nt: TGCAGCGTTGAAGAACGAGGGGCTGGATGGAACACCGGGGAGCTGTTTTTT
v_gene: TRBV14; d_gene: NA; abundance: NA; j_gene: TRBJ2-2; CDR3aa: CASSQHNTGELFF; CDR3nt: TGTGCCAGCAGCCAACACAACACCGGGGAGCTGTTTTTT
v_gene: TRBV5-1; d_gene: TRBD1; abundance: NA; j_gene: TRBJ1-1; CDR3aa: CASSRTGAGTEAFF; CDR3nt: TGCGCCAGCAGTCGGACAGGGGCCGGGACTGAAGCTTTCTTT
v_gene: TRBV28; d_gene: TRBD1; abundance: NA; j_gene: TRBJ2-4; CDR3aa: CASSHRDRAYSIQYF; CDR3nt: TGTGCCAGCAGTCACCGGGACAGGGCTTACTCCATTCAGTACTTC
v_gene: TRBV6-5; d_gene: NA; abundance: few; j_gene: TRBJ2-3; CDR3aa: CASTSGQGTDTQYF; CDR3nt: TGTGCCAGCACCTCGGGGCAGGGTACAGATACGCAGTATTTT
v_gene: TRBV30; d_gene: NA; abundance: NA; j_gene: TRBJ2-1; CDR3aa: CAWSVLSEQFF; CDR3nt: TGTGCCTGGAGTGTACTCAGCGAGCAGTTCTTC
v_gene: TRBV7-2; d_gene: NA; abundance: many; j_gene: TRBJ2-5; CDR3aa: CASSASETQYF; CDR3nt: TGTGCCAGCAGCGCCTCGGAGACCCAGTACTTC
v_gene: TRBV3-1; d_gene: NA; abundance: NA; j_gene: TRBJ2-3; CDR3aa: CASSQERGMGTDTQYF; CDR3nt: TGTGCCAGCAGCCAAGAGAGGGGGATGGGCACAGATACGCAGTATTTT
v_gene: TRBV6-5; d_gene: TRBD1; abundance: NA; j_gene: TRBJ1-1; CDR3aa: CAIHRQGFTEAFF; CDR3nt: TGTGCCATCCACCGACAGGGATTCACTGAAGCTTTCTTT
v_gene: TRBV4-1; d_gene: NA; abundance: NA; j_gene: TRBJ1-4; CDR3aa: CASSGTNEKLFF; CDR3nt: TGCGCCAGCTCGGGGACTAATGAAAAACTGTTTTTT
v_gene: TRBV5-1; d_gene: TRBD2; abundance: NA; j_gene: TRBJ2-1; CDR3aa: CASSLAGGEYNEQLF; CDR3nt: TGCGCCAGCAGCTTAGCGGGAGGCGAATACAATGAGCAGTTATTC
v_gene: TRBV24-1; d_gene: NA; abundance: NA; j_gene: TRBJ2-7; CDR3aa: CATADSFLSEQYF; CDR3nt: TGTGCCACCGCCGACTCTTTCCTCTCCGAGCAGTACTTC
v_gene: TRBV5-6; d_gene: NA; abundance: few; j_gene: TRBJ1-1; CDR3aa: CASRSGLLNTEAFF; CDR3nt: TGTGCCAGCAGATCGGGACTCCTGAACACTGAAGCTTTCTTT
v_gene: TRBV12-3/TRBV12-4; d_gene: NA; abundance: NA; j_gene: TRBJ2-1; CDR3aa: CASSFTTGQFF; CDR3nt: TGTGCCAGCAGTTTTACCACGGGGCAGTTCTTC
v_gene: TRBV7-2; d_gene: NA; abundance: NA; j_gene: TRBJ1-2; CDR3aa: CASSSDSSDYGYTF; CDR3nt: TGTGCCAGCAGCTCCGACAGTTCTGACTATGGCTACACCTTC
v_gene: TRBV7-8; d_gene: NA; abundance: NA; j_gene: TRBJ2-7; CDR3aa: CASSLEGPWGQYF; CDR3nt: TGTGCCAGCAGCTTAGAGGGCCCCTGGGGGCAGTACTTC
v_gene: TRBV27; d_gene: NA; abundance: NA; j_gene: TRBJ2-1; CDR3aa: CASSAGASSYNEQFF; CDR3nt: TGTGCCAGCAGCGCCGGGGCGAGCTCCTACAATGAGCAGTTCTTC
v_gene: TRBV6-6; d_gene: TRBD2; abundance: few; j_gene: TRBJ2-5; CDR3aa: CASSPTSGVETQYF; CDR3nt: TGTGCCAGCAGTCCGACTAGCGGGGTGGAGACCCAGTACTTC
v_gene: TRBV3-1; d_gene: TRBD1; abundance: NA; j_gene: TRBJ1-2; CDR3aa: CASSQAGTGYGYTF; CDR3nt: TGTGCCAGCAGTCAAGCCGGGACAGGCTATGGCTACACCTTC
v_gene: TRBV6-1; d_gene: NA; abundance: NA; j_gene: TRBJ2-7; CDR3aa: CASSDDLYEQYF; CDR3nt: TGTGCCAGCAGTGATGACCTCTACGAGCAGTACTTC
v_gene: TRBV25-1; d_gene: NA; abundance: NA; j_gene: TRBJ2-7; CDR3aa: CASSVGGAINEQYF; CDR3nt: TGTGCCAGCAGTGTGGGGGGGGCGATAAACGAGCAGTACTTC